This T cell receptor beta chain is from a study of T cells in Graves' hyperthyroidism and ophthalmopathy. V lost 9 bases to trimming and J lost 0 bases, with 9 bases between them. This CDR3 region has 13 residues. Germline values: CDR1 KGHDR, CDR2 SFDVKD. This clonotype occurred a few times. RNA transcripts gave rise to amplified TCR beta CDR3 regions. In the first-round RT-PCR of the TCR CDR3, the HTBI primer set was used. TCRdb itself ran the multiplex PCR reads through MiXCR, one entry per CDR3 protein. Seen here are 300,000 to 450,000 distinct CDR3 sequences, around a quarter observed once, and the top ten hold more than 60%.

This clonotype was obtained from a man over 45 with Graves' hyperthyroidism. The V call is TRBV24-1, the J call TRBJ2-3; perhaps TRBD2 as D (5 bases). Sequenced sample: blood. CDR3 bases: TGTGCCACCGCGGGTGTAAGCACAGATACGCAGTATTTT. Translation gives CATAGVSTDTQYF.